The 15 T cell receptor beta chains in this list originate from one sample, sequenced in a study of T cell clonality in common variable immunodeficiency. Profiling relied on immunoSEQ multiplex PCR, and the TCRdb table lists in-frame clones only, not all of them. Observed in the sample are fewer than 75,000 clones, none of them singletons. Sequencing was carried out using peripheral blood mononuclear cells. These receptors were collected from a person aged 18 to 75 in good health.

This clone was seen repeatedly, ten times or more. The read ends 3 residues early relative to the CDR3; the germline J gene fills the gap. V is TRBV19 and J is TRBJ2-6; a weak D match, TRBD1 (6 bases). CDR1 is LNHDA and CDR2 is SQIVND in the germline V gene (reference sequence). V lost 3 bases and J lost 0, with 15 bases in between. This CDR3 spans 18 amino acids. The CDR3 DNA, read in part, is TGTGCCAGTAGTATCGCCCCAGGACAGAACTCTGGGGCCAACGTC. It translates to CASSIAPGQNSGANV. The entire CDR3 reads CASSIAPGQNSGANVLTF. The variable domain in full, completed from reference TRBV19 and TRBJ2-6, reads DGGITQSPKYLFRKEGQNVTLSCEQNLNHDAMYWYRQDPGQGLRLIYYSQIVNDFQKGDIAEGYSVSREKKESFPLTVTSAQKNPTAFYLCASSIAPGQNSGANVLTFGAGSRLTVL.

This clone has a count of ten or more. The read comes to an end 3 residues before the CDR3 does, leaving the germline J gene to fill in the end. J is TRBJ1-4 and V is TRBV5-1; 8 bases align to TRBD1. CDR1 and CDR2 (germline): SGHRS, YFSETQ. The CDR3 runs to 15 residues. The V and J ends lost 4 bases and 3 bases, in that order; junction bases with no gene match: 5. CDR3 sequence: CASSPGQGSNEKLFF. The sequenced CDR3 bases are TGCGCCAGCAGCCCCGGACAGGGTTCTAATGAAAAA.

The sample holds many counts of this clone. The CDR3 end lies 3 residues beyond the end of the read and is filled in from the germline J gene. The chain combines TRBV18 with TRBJ1-4; no clear D. The germline V and J ends were trimmed by 2 bases and 8 bases, with 12 bases remaining between them. This CDR3 is 14 amino acids long. CDR1 and CDR2 (germline): KGHSH, LQKENI. The CDR3 here is CASSPSREGEKLFF. The CDR3 bases that were read are TGTGCCAGCTCACCATCGCGGGAAGGCGAAAAA. The variable domain in full, with the rest retrieved from reference TRBV18 and TRBJ1-4, is NAGVMQNPRHLVRRRGQEARLRCSPMKGHSHVYWYRQLPEEGLKFMVYLQKENIIDESGMPKERFSAEFPKEGPSILRIQQVVRGDSAAYFCASSPSREGEKLFFGSGTQLSVL.

This clone has ten or more counts. The read halts 3 residues ahead of the CDR3 end, with the missing end drawn from the germline J gene. The chain joins TRBV6-1 to TRBJ2-7; a weak D match, TRBD1 (5 bases). Per the germline V gene, CDR1 is MNHNS and CDR2 is SASEGT. Trimming took 2 bases from V and 6 from J, leaving 14 bases between them. The CDR3 covers 14 residues. CDR3 DNA (partial): TGTGCCAGCAGTGAAAGGCAGGGCTTCCGCGAG. This encodes CASSERQGFRE. The full CDR3 protein reads CASSERQGFREQYF.

This clone came up many times. Partial CDR3 DNA: TGTGCCAGCAAAATGGGGGGAATAGACACCGGGGAG. It yields the protein CASKMGGIDTGE. The CDR3 in its entirety is CASKMGGIDTGELFF. The chain uses TRBV7-3 and TRBJ2-2; TRBD2 might be the D (6 bases). Read coverage stops 3 residues before the CDR3 terminus; the germline J gene supplies the remainder. CDR3 length: 15 residues. The V end lost 7 bases, the J end lost 3 bases, and 15 bases lay between the germline ends. In germline, CDR1 is SGHTA, CDR2 FQGTGA.

There are many counts of this clone. The CDR3 spells CASSEQGEGRNIQYF. CDR3 DNA, as far as it was read: TGTGCCAGCAGTGAACAGGGGGAGGGTCGGAACATT. The V gene is TRBV28, the J gene TRBJ2-4, with a tentative D call TRBD1 (8 bases). Read data end 3 residues before the CDR3 end; the end is taken from the germline J gene. The V gene's germline CDR1 is MDHEN and CDR2 SYDVKM. The CDR3 length is 15 residues. V was trimmed by 5 bases and J by 7 bases, leaving 18 bases between them.

The sample holds many counts of this clone. The read terminates 3 residues before the CDR3 end, so the remaining end is supplied by the germline J gene. The rearrangement links TRBV18 to TRBJ2-1; TRBD2 agrees at 7 bases. The germline CDR1 and CDR2 sequences are KGHSH and LQKENI. This CDR3 region has 15 residues. J lost 4 bases, V lost 5 bases, and 8 bases had no gene match. The sequenced CDR3 bases are TGTGCCAGCTCAACCGCCGCGGGAGCTTACAATGAG. Translation: CASSTAAGAYNE. The full CDR3 protein reads CASSTAAGAYNEQFF.

Comments on this clone: Coverage ceases 3 residues before the CDR3 finishes, and the germline J gene fills in the end. This sequence joins TRBV5-4 and TRBJ2-7, with a weak D call TRBD2 (5 bases). Germline lookup yields CDR1 SGHNT and CDR2 YYREEE (reference sequence). This CDR3 is built from 15 residues. Trimming left V 4 bases short and J 6 bases short, with 20 bases between. The CDR3 DNA, read in part, is TGTGCCAGCAGCCCAGAGAGGGCGGGTATCGGCGAG. It codes for CASSPERAGIGE. The whole CDR3 protein reads CASSPERAGIGEQYF.

Many counts were recorded for this clone. The CDR3 end lies 3 residues beyond the end of the read and is filled in from the germline J gene. The gene calls are TRBV20-1 and TRBJ1-3; tentative D call: TRBD1 (5 bases). Germline CDR1 reads DFQATT; CDR2 reads SNEGSKA (reference sequence). CDR3 size: 16 residues. Trimming pared 5 bases from V and 1 base from J, leaving 18 bases between. The CDR3 bases that were read are TGCAGTGCTTCCCCAGTGACAGAACAATCTGGAAACACC. It yields the protein CSASPVTEQSGNT. From start to end, the CDR3 is CSASPVTEQSGNTIYF.

In this sample, this clone turned up many times. The read terminates 3 residues before the CDR3 end, so the remaining end is supplied by the germline J gene. This chain joins TRBV5-1 and TRBJ1-2; maybe TRBD1 (5 bases). The germline gives CDR1 SGHRS, CDR2 YFSETQ. The length of the CDR3 is 13 residues. CDR3 in amino acids: CASSLGQGGGYTF. The DNA read from the CDR3 is TGCGCCAGCAGCTTGGGCCAGGGAGGGGGC.

This clone was recorded many times. Read coverage stops 3 residues before the CDR3 terminus; the germline J gene supplies the remainder. This chain links TRBV2 with TRBJ2-1, with D perhaps TRBD2 (6 bases). The length of the CDR3 is 12 residues. V gave up 10 bases and J gave up 7 bases, with 14 bases separating them. CDR1 is SNHLY, CDR2 FYNNEI, per germline. CDR3 bases read: TGTGCCACCGGGACTGGGTTAAATGAG. Amino acid sequence: CATGTGLNE. The whole CDR3 sequence reads CATGTGLNEQFF.

This clone was seen at least ten times. Read data end 3 residues before the CDR3 end; the end is taken from the germline J gene. V is TRBV7-9 and J is TRBJ1-1; unclear D gene. The CDR3 consists of 12 residues. Germline V lookup: CDR1 SEHNR, CDR2 FQNEAQ (reference sequence). The V end lost 11 bases, the J end lost 3 bases, and 13 bases lay between the germline ends. The part of the CDR3 DNA that was read is TGTGCCGGTGGATTCGGGGACACTGAA. Translation: CAGGFGDTE. The whole CDR3 reads CAGGFGDTEAFF. Drawing the rest from reference TRBV7-9 and TRBJ1-1, the complete variable domain is DTGVSQNPRHKITKRGQNVTFRCDPISEHNRLYWYRQTLGQGPEFLTYFQNEAQLEKSRLLSDRFSAERPKGSFSTLEIQRTEQGDSAMYLCAGGFGDTEAFFGQGTRLTVV.

This clone was seen repeatedly, ten times or more. Sequencing ends 3 residues short of the CDR3 end; the germline J gene provides the rest. The chain links TRBV20-1 to TRBJ2-3; 8 nucleotides match TRBD2. Germline lookup yields CDR1 DFQATT and CDR2 SNEGSKA (reference sequence). The length of the CDR3 is 15 residues. Unmatched junction bases numbered 4, after V lost 2 bases and J lost 0 bases. Partial CDR3 DNA: TGCAGTGCTAGAACCGGGAGGGGGAGCACAGATACG. Residues: CSARTGRGSTDT. In full, the CDR3 reads CSARTGRGSTDTQYF.

This clone occurred many times. The CDR3 end is not reached by the read, which stops 3 residues before it; the germline J gene fills it in. V usage is TRBV9 and J usage is TRBJ1-2; 11 bases are a match to TRBD1. This CDR3 has 14 residues. Germline-derived CDR1 and CDR2 are SGDLS and YYNGEE. Unmatched junction bases numbered 9, after V lost 8 bases and J lost 6 bases. CDR3 amino acids: CASYGDRGGNGYTF. CDR3 bases read: TGTGCCAGTTATGGGGACAGGGGGGGAAATGGC.

The table lists this clone with a few counts. Read sequence stops 3 residues before the CDR3 end, and the germline J gene provides the missing end. The rearrangement links TRBV5-1 to TRBJ2-3; 9 nucleotides line up with TRBD2. Germline values: CDR1 SGHRS, CDR2 YFSETQ. This CDR3 has 21 amino acids. Unmatched junction bases numbered 23, after V lost 4 bases and J lost 2 bases. CDR3 DNA, as far as it was read: TGCGCCAGCAGCGGAACGACTAGCGCGGGGGGGGCCCCCCATTTCACAGATACG. Translating it yields CASSGTTSAGGAPHFTDT. The whole CDR3 reads CASSGTTSAGGAPHFTDTQYF.